This passage covers 9 T cell receptor beta chains from one sample sequenced in a study of CD8+ T cells in alopecia areata. Specified treatment: oral pan-JAK inhibitor, 5-10 mg twice daily. Reverse transcribed after extraction, RNA yielded cDNA as the sequencing template. Produced via immunoSEQ multiplex PCR; TCRdb's table is partial and in-frame only. Among roughly 92,000 clones listed, around 71% were seen once. The source was CD8+ T cells sorted from blood, collected around week 44, from a patient treated with tofacitinib. These receptors originate from a human donor with alopecia areata.

This clone was counted between two and nine times. The CDR3 bases are TGCGCCAGCAGCCAAGATGGCGGACCGCAATCCTCGCGTGAGCAGTTCTTC. It codes for CASSQDGGPQSSREQFF. This chain links TRBV4-1 with TRBJ2-1; the D is unclear. This CDR3 spans 17 amino acids. The germline CDR1 and CDR2 sequences are MGHRA and YSYEKL. With 0 bases removed from V and 9 bases from J, the gap between germline ends came to 21 bases.

The rearrangement links TRBV5-6 to TRBJ2-2, with 10 bases aligning to TRBD1. The CDR3 loop spans 15 amino acids. J gave up 5 bases and V 6 bases, and 7 bases lay outside the gene matches. The V gene's germline CDR1 is SGHDT and CDR2 YYEEEE. CDR3 sequence (DNA): TGTGCCAGCAACATTGGACAGGGGGATACCGGGGAGCTGTTTTTT. Its protein product is CASNIGQGDTGELFF.

This clone was detected many times. The CDR3 DNA follows: TGTGCCAGCAGCCCCACGAATCGCGGGGGCGAGCAGTACTTC. It yields the protein CASSPTNRGGEQYF. This chain uses TRBV7-9 with TRBJ2-7; 7 bases map to TRBD2. Germline CDR1 reads SEHNR; CDR2 reads FQNEAQ (reference sequence). The CDR3 consists of 14 residues. V trimming: 5 bases; J trimming: 6 bases; junction bases outside the gene matches: 10.

This clone appeared a few times. The V gene is TRBV6-6, the J gene TRBJ2-3; D is ambiguous. The CDR3 has 13 amino acids. V was shortened by 6 bases and J by 0 bases, with 7 bases between the two germline ends. Germline CDR1 MNHNY, CDR2 SVGAGI (reference sequence). The chain's CDR3 is CASRVPSTDTQYF. DNA for the CDR3: TGTGCCAGCAGGGTGCCTAGCACAGATACGCAGTATTTT.

The gene calls are TRBV2 and TRBJ2-7; tentatively, D is TRBD2 (6 bases). The CDR3 consists of 12 residues. Germline CDR1 reads SNHLY; CDR2 reads FYNNEI. V dropped 10 bases and J dropped 6 bases, with 16 bases sitting between them. CDR3 protein: CATISGVGEQYF. The CDR3 nucleotides are TGTGCCACCATTTCGGGGGTGGGCGAGCAGTACTTC.

CDR3 nucleotides: TGTGCCAGCAGCTTAGGACAGGGAGCCTACGAGCAGTACTTC. Amino acid sequence: CASSLGQGAYEQYF. The chain has TRBV13 and TRBJ2-7, with D possibly being TRBD1 (6 bases). This CDR3 is 14 amino acids long. Trimming left V 0 bases short and J 2 bases short, with 8 bases between. CDR1 PRHDT and CDR2 FYEKMQ come from the germline V gene (reference sequence).

The gene calls are TRBV25-1 and TRBJ1-2; 10 bases match TRBD1. Trimming removed 10 bases from V and 6 bases from J; junction bases left unmatched: 14. Germline CDR1 MGHDK, CDR2 SYGVNS. CDR3 size: 15 residues. In DNA form, the CDR3 reads TGTGCCACCAGGACCGGGACAGGGGAAGTTAATGGCTACACCTTC. Translation gives CATRTGTGEVNGYTF.

Written as DNA, the CDR3 is TGTGCCAGCAGCCCGGGACAGGGGTCTGGCTACACCTTC. Its translation: CASSPGQGSGYTF. The chain joins TRBV13 to TRBJ1-2; 10 bases agree with TRBD1. V lost 5 bases, J lost 7 bases, and 4 bases stayed unmatched. This CDR3 comprises 13 residues. Germline CDR1 reads PRHDT; CDR2 reads FYEKMQ (reference sequence).

J is TRBJ1-2 and V is TRBV29-1; D is perhaps TRBD1 (6 bases). V lost 3 bases and J lost 7, with 15 bases in between. CDR3 length: 13 residues. In germline, CDR1 is SQVTM, CDR2 ANQGSEA. Here the CDR3 reads CSVDNPGESGYTF. The CDR3 nucleotides read TGCAGCGTTGATAATCCAGGGGAGAGTGGCTACACCTTC.